The 4 T cell receptor beta chains reported below all come from one sample, sequenced in a study of blood T cell repertoires in COVID-19. Sequenced by immunoSEQ multiplex PCR; TCRdb stores in-frame clones only, minus some. The sample has around 180,000 clones, 70% to 90% seen once. Input material: peripheral blood. Every receptor here comes from a man aged 55 to 70 with acute or convalescent COVID-19.

V usage is TRBV5-4 and J usage is TRBJ2-7, with 11 nucleotides matching TRBD1. This CDR3 region has 14 residues. Germline V gene data show CDR1 as SGHNT and CDR2 as YYREEE (reference sequence). The V gene end was trimmed by 4 bases and the J gene end by 6 bases; junction bases not matched to a gene: 6. The CDR3 reads CASSNRDRGTEQYF. As DNA, the CDR3 is TGTGCCAGCAGCAACCGGGACAGGGGGACCGAGCAGTACTTC.

The chain joins TRBV18 to TRBJ1-1, with TRBD1 matching over 9 bases. The J segment lost 2 bases and the V segment lost 2 bases, leaving 12 bases of the junction unmatched. There are 18 residues in the CDR3. Germline CDR1 KGHSH, CDR2 LQKENI. CDR3 region: CASSPIAVNRGRNTEAFF. The CDR3 nucleotides are TGTGCCAGCTCACCAATCGCCGTGAACAGGGGGCGAAACACTGAAGCTTTCTTT.

The V and J genes are TRBV6-5 and TRBJ2-3; D possibly corresponds to TRBD2 (6 bases). Germline V CDR1 and CDR2: MNHEY, SVGAGI. Between the trimmed V and J ends, which lost 6 bases and 3 bases, there was a span of 16 bases. CDR3 length: 15 residues. In nucleotides, the CDR3 is TGTGCCAGCAGGAGCCGGGAGAGGGTGACAGATACGCAGTATTTT. This encodes CASRSRERVTDTQYF.

This chain joins TRBV24-1 and TRBJ2-1, with 8 bases fitting TRBD2. This CDR3 region has 13 residues. The trim removed 3 bases at V and 10 bases at J, leaving 4 bases unmatched. Germline loops: CDR1 KGHDR, CDR2 SFDVKD. The CDR3 loop is CATSDGLAREQFF. CDR3 DNA sequence: TGTGCCACCAGTGATGGACTAGCTCGGGAGCAGTTCTTC.